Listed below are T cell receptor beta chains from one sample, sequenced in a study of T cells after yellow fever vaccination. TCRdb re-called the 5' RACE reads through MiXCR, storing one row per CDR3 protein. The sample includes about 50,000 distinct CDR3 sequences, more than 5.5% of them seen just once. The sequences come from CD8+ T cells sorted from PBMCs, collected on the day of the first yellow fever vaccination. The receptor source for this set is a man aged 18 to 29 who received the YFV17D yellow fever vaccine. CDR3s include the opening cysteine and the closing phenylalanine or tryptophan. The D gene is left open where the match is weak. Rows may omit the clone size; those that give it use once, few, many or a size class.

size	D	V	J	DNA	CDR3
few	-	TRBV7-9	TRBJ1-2	TGTGCCAGCAGCTTAGGTGGGGAAGGCTACACCTTC	CASSLGGEGYTF
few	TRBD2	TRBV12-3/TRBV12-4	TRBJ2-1	TGTGCCAGTTCCCGGTCGACGGGGGGAGTGGGTGAGCAGTTCTTC	CASSRSTGGVGEQFF
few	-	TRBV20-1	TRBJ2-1	TGCAGTGCTAGTGCCGGGTTCAATGAGCAGTTCTTC	CSASAGFNEQFF
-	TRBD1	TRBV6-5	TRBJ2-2	TGTGCCAGCAGTTTCTCTCGACAGGGGTGGGGCGGGGAGCTGTTTTTT	CASSFSRQGWGGELFF
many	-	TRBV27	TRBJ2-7	TGTGCCAGCAGTATGACAGCCTCCTACGAGCAGTACTTC	CASSMTASYEQYF
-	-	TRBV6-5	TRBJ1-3	TGTGCCAGCGGGGGTTCTGGAAACACCATATATTTT	CASGGSGNTIYF
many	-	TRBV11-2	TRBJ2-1	TGTGCCAGCAGCAGCGGACAGTCCTACAATGAGCAGTTCTTC	CASSSGQSYNEQFF
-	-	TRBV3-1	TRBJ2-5	TGTGCCAGCAGCCAAGAACGATCAACCCTCGGGGGAGAGACCCAGTACTTC	CASSQERSTLGGETQYF
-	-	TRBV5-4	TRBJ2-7	TGTGCCAGCAGCCCATCAGAATACTACGAGCAGTACTTC	CASSPSEYYEQYF
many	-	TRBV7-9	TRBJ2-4	TGTGCCAGCTCGCCAAGGGGGGAAAACATTCAGTACTTC	CASSPRGENIQYF
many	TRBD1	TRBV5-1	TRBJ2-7	TGCGCCAGCAGCTTGGAGGGACAGGGGAGTGACGAGCAGTACTTC	CASSLEGQGSDEQYF
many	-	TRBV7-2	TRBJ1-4	TGTGCCAGCAGCGCCCCAGGGTCCGCAACTAATGAAAAACTGTTTTTT	CASSAPGSATNEKLFF
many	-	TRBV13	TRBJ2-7	TGTGCCAGCAGCGGCGCGGGACAGCCGTCCTACGAGCAGTACTTC	CASSGAGQPSYEQYF
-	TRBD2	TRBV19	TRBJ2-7	TGTGCCAGTAGTATTAGGACTAGCGGATACGAGCAGTACTTC	CASSIRTSGYEQYF
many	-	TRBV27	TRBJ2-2	TGTGCCAGCAGTTGGGGCGGGGAGCTGTTTTTT	CASSWGGELFF
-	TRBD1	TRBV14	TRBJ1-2	TGTGCCAGCAGCCAGTGGACAGGGGACTACACCTTC	CASSQWTGDYTF
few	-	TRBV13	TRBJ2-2	TGTGCCAGCAGTTTCTCCTATAGGGAAACCGGGGAGCTGTTTTTT	CASSFSYRETGELFF
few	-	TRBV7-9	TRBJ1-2	TGTGCCAGCAGCTTGAGTTCGGCGGGTCTTGGGAACTATGGCTACACCTTC	CASSLSSAGLGNYGYTF
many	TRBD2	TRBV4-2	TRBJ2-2	TGTGCCAGCAGCCAAGTGGGGGGGGAGGACACCGGGGAGCTGTTTTTT	CASSQVGGEDTGELFF
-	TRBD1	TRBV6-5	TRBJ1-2	TGTGCCAGCAGTTACTCAACCCATGGGACAGAAGAGAACTATGGCTACACCTTC	CASSYSTHGTEENYGYTF
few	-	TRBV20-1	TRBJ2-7	TGCAGTGCTATCGTGACAGACGATAACCAAAGAGGCTACGAGCAGTACTTC	CSAIVTDDNQRGYEQYF
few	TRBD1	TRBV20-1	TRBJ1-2	TGCAGTGCTAAAGAAACAGGGGGCTACGGCTACACCTTC	CSAKETGGYGYTF
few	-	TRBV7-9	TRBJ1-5	TGTGCCAGCAGCTCCGGACGGAATAGCAATCAGCCCCAGCATTTT	CASSSGRNSNQPQHF
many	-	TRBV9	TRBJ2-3	TGTGCCAGCAGCGTAGCTAGCACAGATACGCAGTATTTT	CASSVASTDTQYF
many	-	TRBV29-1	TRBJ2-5	TGCAGCGTTGAAGCGGGTAGGGGCGCCAGTGAGACCCAGTACTTC	CSVEAGRGASETQYF
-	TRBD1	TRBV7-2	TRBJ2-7	TGTGCCAGCAGCTTACCCCCGGGACAGGTGAGCTCCTACGAGCAGTACTTC	CASSLPPGQVSSYEQYF
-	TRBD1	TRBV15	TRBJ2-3	TGTGCCACCAGCAGAGATCTGGCAGGGGGACGGTCGCAGTATTTT	CATSRDLAGGRSQYF
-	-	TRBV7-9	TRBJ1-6	TGTGCCAGCAGCCCGTGGAATTCACCCCTCCACTTT	CASSPWNSPLHF
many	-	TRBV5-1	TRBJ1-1	TGCGCCAGCAGGTCCGACGGAACTGAAGCTTTCTTT	CASRSDGTEAFF
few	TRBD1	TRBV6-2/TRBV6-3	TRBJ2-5	TGTGCCAGCAGTTCCCTCAACGGACAGGGGGAACTAGAGACCCAGTACTTC	CASSSLNGQGELETQYF
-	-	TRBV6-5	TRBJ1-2	TGTGCCAGCGTATCGAGGGGCCCGATCTATGGCTACACCTTC	CASVSRGPIYGYTF
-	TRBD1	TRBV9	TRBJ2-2	TGTGCCAGCAGCGAGGATACAGGGGTCACCGGGGAGCTGTTTTTT	CASSEDTGVTGELFF
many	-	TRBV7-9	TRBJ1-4	TGTGCCAGCAGCCGTAGGGGGGCCTCAACTAATGAAAAACTGTTTTTT	CASSRRGASTNEKLFF
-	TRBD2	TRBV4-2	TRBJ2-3	TGTGCCAGCAGCCAAGATGGATGGCGGGGGGGCCTTACAGATACGCAGTATTTT	CASSQDGWRGGLTDTQYF
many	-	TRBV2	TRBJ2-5	TGTGCCAGCAGCCACCGCCCGGGGGATGAGACCCAGTACTTC	CASSHRPGDETQYF
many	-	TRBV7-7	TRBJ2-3	TGTGCTAGCAGCTTGCGTCAGGGGCTAGATACGCAGTATTTT	CASSLRQGLDTQYF
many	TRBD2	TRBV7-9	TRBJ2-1	TGTGCCAGCTCCCAAGGACTAGCGGTCTACAATGAGCAGTTCTTC	CASSQGLAVYNEQFF
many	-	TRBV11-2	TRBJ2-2	TGTGCCAGCAGCTTAGATATGGACACCGGGGAGCTGTTTTTT	CASSLDMDTGELFF
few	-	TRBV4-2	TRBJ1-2	TGTGCCAGCAGCCAAGGGGACCCAGGGGTTTGGGGGTATGGCTACACCTTC	CASSQGDPGVWGYGYTF
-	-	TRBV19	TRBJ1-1	TGTGCCAGCCGCCCCGGGGGGGGCACTGAAGCTTTCTTT	CASRPGGGTEAFF
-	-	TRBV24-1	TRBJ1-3	TGTGCCACCATCTTTAGAGACTACTCTGGAAACACCATATATTTT	CATIFRDYSGNTIYF
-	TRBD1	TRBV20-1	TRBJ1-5	TGCAGTGCCCGTGACAGGGGGGTTAGAAGCAATCAGCCCCAGCATTTT	CSARDRGVRSNQPQHF
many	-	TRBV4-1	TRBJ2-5	TGCGCCAGCAGCCAAGATTCCGTCGGCTACCAAGAGACCCAGTACTTC	CASSQDSVGYQETQYF
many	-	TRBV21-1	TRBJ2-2	TGTGCCAGCTGGGACACCGGGGAGCTGTTTTTT	CASWDTGELFF
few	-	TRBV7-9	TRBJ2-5	TGTGCCAGCAGTACTACAGGGATCCAAGAGACCCAGTACTTC	CASSTTGIQETQYF